The clone carrying this TCR beta chain showed up many times. Its antigen is currently unknown. This entry belongs to a study of post-analysis software for immune sequencing data. At the level of the study: The disease courses covered relapsing-remitting, secondary progressive and progressive-relapsing multiple sclerosis.

Germline CDR1 is SGHRS and CDR2 is YFSETQ. CDR3 length equals 14 residues. V lost 1 base and J lost 2, with 9 bases in between. Each TCR beta cDNA library carried unique molecular identifiers. The yield from about 1 to 10 million T cells was 500,000 or so cDNA molecules in total. TCRdb reprocessed the PCR reads via MiXCR and lists one record per CDR3 protein. The sample carries more than 450,000 distinct CDR3 sequences, 30% to 40% recorded once. Whole-study results and caveats: Samples from a shared batch, those prepared together, strongly co-clustered by F measure. Controls' normalized Chao1 diversity significantly exceeded that of multiple sclerosis patients. Comparison of patients with controls showed five TRBV segments more frequent in patients, TRBV5-6, TRBV5-1 and TRBV20-1 among them.

The sequenced sample was blood. This TCR was recovered from a girl aged 2-17 years with multiple sclerosis. V gene TRBV5-1 combines with J gene TRBJ2-5, with D possibly being TRBD1 (6 bases). The CDR3 region has the DNA TGCGCCAGCAGCTTGTCTGGACAGCAAGAGACCCAGTACTTC. This gives the protein CASSLSGQQETQYF. Supplemented by reference TRBV5-1 and TRBJ2-5, the full variable domain reads KAGVTQTPRYLIKTRGQQVTLSCSPISGHRSVSWYQQTPGQGLQFLFEYFSETQRNKGNFPGRFSGRQFSNSRSEMNVSTLELGDSALYLCASSLSGQQETQYFGPGTRLLVL.